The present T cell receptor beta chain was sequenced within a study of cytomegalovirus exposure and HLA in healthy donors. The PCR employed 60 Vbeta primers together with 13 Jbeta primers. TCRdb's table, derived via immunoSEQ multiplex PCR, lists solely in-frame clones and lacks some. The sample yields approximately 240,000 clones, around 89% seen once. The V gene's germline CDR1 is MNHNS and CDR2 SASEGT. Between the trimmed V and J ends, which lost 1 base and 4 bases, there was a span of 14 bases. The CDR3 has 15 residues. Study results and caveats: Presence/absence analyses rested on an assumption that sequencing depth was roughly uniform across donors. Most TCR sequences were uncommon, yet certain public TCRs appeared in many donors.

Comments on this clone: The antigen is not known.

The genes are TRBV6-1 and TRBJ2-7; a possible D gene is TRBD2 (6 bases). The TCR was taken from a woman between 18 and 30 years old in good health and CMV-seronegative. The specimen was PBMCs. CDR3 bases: TGTGCCAGCAGTGAAGGGCCCCGGGGGTGGTACGAGCAGTACTTC. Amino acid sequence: CASSEGPRGWYEQYF.